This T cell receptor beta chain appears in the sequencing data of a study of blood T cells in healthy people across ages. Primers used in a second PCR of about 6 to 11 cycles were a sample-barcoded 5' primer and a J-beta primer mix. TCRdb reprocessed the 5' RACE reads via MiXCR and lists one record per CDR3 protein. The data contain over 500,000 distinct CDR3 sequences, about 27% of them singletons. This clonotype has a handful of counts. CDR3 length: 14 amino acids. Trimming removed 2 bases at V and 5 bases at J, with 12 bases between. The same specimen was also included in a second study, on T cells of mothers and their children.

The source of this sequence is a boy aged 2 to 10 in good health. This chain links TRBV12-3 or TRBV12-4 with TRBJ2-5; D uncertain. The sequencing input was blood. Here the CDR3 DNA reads TGTGCCAGCAGTTTATTTAGCCCAGCGGAGACCCAGTACTTC. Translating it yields CASSLFSPAETQYF.